The 17 T cell receptor beta chains listed next were all sequenced from one sample in a study of patients and donors after allogeneic stem cell transplantation. TCRdb re-analysed the RT-PCR reads in MiXCR, keeping a single row per CDR3 protein. The table lists about 110,000 distinct CDR3 sequences, roughly 37% of them singletons. The sequenced sample was blood, either unsorted or a sorted T cell fraction (not recorded which). The receptors originated from a human donor who was either an allogeneic HSCT recipient or a stem cell or donor lymphocyte infusion donor (not recorded which). It is not recorded whose cells these are; they may come from a transplant donor.

The chain is built from TRBV30 and TRBJ1-1; D might be TRBD1 (5 bases). CDR1 is GTSNPN and CDR2 is SVGIG in the germline V gene (reference sequence). With 5 bases removed from V and 1 base from J, the gap between germline ends came to 11 bases. There are 13 residues in the CDR3. CDR3 DNA: TGTGCCTGGGAAAGGGGCGGGAACACTGAAGCTTTCTTT. Translated, it gives CAWERGGNTEAFF.

The chain combines TRBV2 with TRBJ2-4, with 9 positions matching TRBD1. CDR3 length equals 18 residues. Per germline, CDR1 SNHLY and CDR2 FYNNEI. The V gene end was trimmed by 2 bases and the J gene end by 0 bases; junction bases not matched to a gene: 8. The CDR3 spells CASSEMDRGPIAKNIQYF. CDR3 in DNA: TGTGCCAGCAGTGAAATGGACAGGGGACCTATAGCCAAAAACATTCAGTACTTC.

J is TRBJ1-1 and V is TRBV15; no reliable D call. Between the trimmed V and J ends, which lost 0 bases and 1 base, there was a span of 3 bases. CDR3 length: 13 residues. Germline V gene sequence: CDR1 LNHNV, CDR2 YYDKDF (reference sequence). The CDR3: CATSREANTEAFF. In nucleotides, the CDR3 is TGTGCCACCAGCAGAGAAGCGAACACTGAAGCTTTCTTT.

This clonotype was detected a few times. The V gene is TRBV6-5, the J gene TRBJ1-2; D is possibly TRBD1 (6 bases). Germline values: CDR1 MNHEY, CDR2 SVGAGI. Trimming removed 2 bases at V and 3 bases at J, with 7 bases between. The CDR3 contains 13 residues. CDR3 in amino acids: CASSYGQHYGYTF. The CDR3 DNA sequence: TGTGCCAGCAGTTACGGACAGCACTATGGCTACACCTTC.

A few counts support this clonotype. V usage is TRBV7-9 and J usage is TRBJ1-1; tentatively, D is TRBD1 (5 bases). The CDR3 sequence is 16 residues long. V was cut by 3 bases and J by 0 bases, with 14 bases left in between. Germline V CDR1 and CDR2: SEHNR, FQNEAQ (reference sequence). The CDR3 loop reads CASSFRETELNTEAFF. Here the CDR3 DNA reads TGTGCCAGCAGCTTCCGAGAGACAGAACTGAACACTGAAGCTTTCTTT. The whole variable domain, filled in from reference TRBV7-9 and TRBJ1-1, reads DTGVSQNPRHKITKRGQNVTFRCDPISEHNRLYWYRQTLGQGPEFLTYFQNEAQLEKSRLLSDRFSAERPKGSFSTLEIQRTEQGDSAMYLCASSFRETELNTEAFFGQGTRLTVV.

The DNA of the CDR3 is TGCAGTGCTAGGAGAACGGGAATCCCTAACAATGAGCAGTTCTTC. Translated: CSARRTGIPNNEQFF. The chain links TRBV20-1 to TRBJ2-1; the D gene is possibly TRBD2 (5 bases). Trimming left V 3 bases short and J 5 bases short, with 17 bases between. This CDR3 spans 15 amino acids. Looked up from germline, CDR1 is DFQATT and CDR2 is SNEGSKA (reference sequence).

This clonotype was picked up a small number of times. V gene TRBV12-3 or TRBV12-4 combines with J gene TRBJ2-3, with no clear D. V shed 3 bases and J shed 1 base, with 2 bases lying between them. There are 12 residues in the CDR3. The CDR3 DNA reads as TGTGCCAGCAGTTTCGGCACAGATACGCAGTATTTT. Encoded protein: CASSFGTDTQYF.

The chain carries TRBV12-3 or TRBV12-4 and TRBJ2-7, with 8 bases fitting TRBD1. This CDR3 is 13 amino acids long. V lost 6 bases, J lost 2 bases, and 3 bases stayed unmatched. CDR3 in DNA: TGTGCCAGCAGGAGGACAGGGACCTACGAGCAGTACTTC. It yields the protein CASRRTGTYEQYF.

V and J are TRBV7-2 and TRBJ1-1; 10 bases map to TRBD1. The germline CDR1 and CDR2 sequences are SGHTA and FQGNSA. This CDR3 has 15 amino acids. J gave up 6 bases and V 6 bases, and 10 bases lay outside the gene matches. Here the CDR3 reads CASRSRDRGRPEAFF. Written as DNA, the CDR3 is TGTGCCAGCAGGTCCCGGGACAGGGGTCGACCTGAAGCTTTCTTT.

This sequence joins TRBV29-1 and TRBJ2-1; D may be TRBD2 (6 bases). This CDR3 has 13 amino acids. CDR1 is SQVTM and CDR2 is ANQGSEA in the germline V gene. The V and J ends lost 3 bases and 7 bases respectively, with 13 bases between them. The CDR3 protein is CSVDGLSGNEQFF. Here the CDR3 DNA reads TGCAGCGTTGATGGACTATCGGGAAATGAGCAGTTCTTC.

The gene calls are TRBV6-5 and TRBJ2-1; 10 bases fit TRBD2. CDR1 MNHEY and CDR2 SVGAGI come from the germline V gene. Losses at the gene ends were 3 bases for V and 9 bases for J; bases not matched to a gene: 5. The CDR3 covers 14 residues. CDR3 residues: CASSYESGRGEQFF. Here the CDR3 DNA reads TGTGCCAGCAGTTATGAAAGCGGGAGGGGTGAGCAGTTCTTC.

The chain recombines TRBV7-9 with TRBJ2-3; D may be TRBD2 (5 bases). CDR3 length equals 15 residues. Germline V CDR1 and CDR2: SEHNR, FQNEAQ (reference sequence). Trimming pared 3 bases from V and 4 bases from J, leaving 14 bases between. This CDR3 is CASSFHFGLADTQYF. CDR3 sequence (DNA): TGTGCCAGCAGCTTTCACTTTGGACTCGCAGATACGCAGTATTTT. Based on the CDR3 plus reference TRBV7-9 and TRBJ2-3, the full variable domain is DTGVSQNPRHKITKRGQNVTFRCDPISEHNRLYWYRQTLGQGPEFLTYFQNEAQLEKSRLLSDRFSAERPKGSFSTLEIQRTEQGDSAMYLCASSFHFGLADTQYFGPGTRLTVL.

Worth noting for this clonotype: No conserved phenylalanine or tryptophan ends this CDR3, so it is likely a read error. The chain uses TRBV7-2 and TRBJ1-5; D may be TRBD1 (6 bases). In germline, CDR1 is SGHTA, CDR2 FQGNSA. V lost 0 bases to trimming and J lost 6 bases, with 12 bases between them. This CDR3 has 15 residues. DNA for the CDR3: TGTGCCAGCAGCTTAGCGCTACAGGGAGGTCAGCCCCAGCATTTG. Translating it yields CASSLALQGGQPQHL.

V and J are TRBV24-1 and TRBJ2-3, with unresolved D. The CDR3 totals 15 residues. V was cut by 4 bases and J by 2 bases, with 12 bases left in between. Germline CDR1 KGHDR, CDR2 SFDVKD. This chain's CDR3 is CATSDARNPTDTQYF. CDR3 nucleotides: TGTGCCACCAGTGACGCCCGAAACCCCACAGATACGCAGTATTTT.

The chain uses TRBV6-2 or TRBV6-3 and TRBJ1-5, with 7 bases identical to TRBD1. The CDR3 contains 15 residues. V was pared by 5 bases and J by 10 bases, with 14 bases of the junction left unmatched. Germline CDR1 is MNHEY and CDR2 is SVGEGT. The CDR3 reads CASSRDSTAGKPQHF. DNA for the CDR3: TGTGCCAGCAGTCGGGACAGCACCGCGGGAAAACCCCAGCATTTT.

A word on this clonotype: Because it lacks the conserved phenylalanine or tryptophan at the end, this CDR3 is likely a read error. This sequence joins TRBV4-3 and TRBJ2-5; D may be TRBD1 or TRBD2 (6 bases each). This CDR3 has 15 amino acids. Germline CDR1 LGHNA, CDR2 YSLEER. V shed 3 bases and J shed 3 bases, with 14 bases lying between them. The CDR3 nucleotides are TGCGCCAGCAGCCATGGCGGGACACGGAAAGAGACCCAGTACTCC. Translated, it gives CASSHGGTRKETQYS.

This clonotype was found a few times. The rearrangement joins TRBV11-2 to TRBJ2-5, with TRBD1 matching over 9 bases. Germline assignment: CDR1 SGHAT and CDR2 FQNNGV. The CDR3 is 15 amino acids. Trimming at V came to 5 bases and at J to 6 bases, leaving 10 bases not matched to a gene. The CDR3 nucleotides read TGTGCCAGCAGCCCACAGGGGGCCCTCTACAAGACCCAGTACTTC. Translating it yields CASSPQGALYKTQYF.